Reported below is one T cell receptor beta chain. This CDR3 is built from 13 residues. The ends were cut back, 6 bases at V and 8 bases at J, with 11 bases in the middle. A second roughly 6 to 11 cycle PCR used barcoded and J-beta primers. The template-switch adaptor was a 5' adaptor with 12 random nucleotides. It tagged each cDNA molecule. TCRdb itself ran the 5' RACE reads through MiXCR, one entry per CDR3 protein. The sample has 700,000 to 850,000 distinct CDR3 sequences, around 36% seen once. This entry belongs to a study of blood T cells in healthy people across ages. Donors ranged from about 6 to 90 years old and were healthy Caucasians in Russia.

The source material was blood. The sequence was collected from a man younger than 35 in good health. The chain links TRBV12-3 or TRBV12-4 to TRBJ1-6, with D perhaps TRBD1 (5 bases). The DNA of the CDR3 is TGTGCCAGCAGCATAGGACAAGATTCACCCCTCCACTTT. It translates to CASSIGQDSPLHF.